This TCR beta chain is from a study of T-cell memory formation after mild COVID-19. It was 5'RACE with constant-segment primers that produced the TCR alpha and TCR beta cDNA libraries, which carried sample barcodes and UMIs. Using its own MiXCR run on the 5' RACE reads, TCRdb lists one record per CDR3 protein. The sample yields roughly 300,000 distinct CDR3 sequences, 8% to 10% seen once. The CDR3 loop spans 16 amino acids. CDR1 and CDR2 (germline): MNHEY, SVGEGT. The germline V and J ends were trimmed by 5 bases and 8 bases, with 19 bases remaining between them. This clonotype has just a few counts. Input material: PBMCs or a T cell subset sorted from them (not recorded which). This chain uses TRBV6-2 or TRBV6-3 with TRBJ1-6; D is unresolved. This TCR was sampled from a man aged 18 to 29 who had mild COVID-19 (a few samples of this study predate the infection). Cell type and time point are not known. CDR3 sequence reads: CASSPPRALGDSPLHF. The DNA for the CDR3 is TGTGCCAGCAGTCCTCCCCGGGCTTTGGGTGATTCACCCCTCCACTTT.